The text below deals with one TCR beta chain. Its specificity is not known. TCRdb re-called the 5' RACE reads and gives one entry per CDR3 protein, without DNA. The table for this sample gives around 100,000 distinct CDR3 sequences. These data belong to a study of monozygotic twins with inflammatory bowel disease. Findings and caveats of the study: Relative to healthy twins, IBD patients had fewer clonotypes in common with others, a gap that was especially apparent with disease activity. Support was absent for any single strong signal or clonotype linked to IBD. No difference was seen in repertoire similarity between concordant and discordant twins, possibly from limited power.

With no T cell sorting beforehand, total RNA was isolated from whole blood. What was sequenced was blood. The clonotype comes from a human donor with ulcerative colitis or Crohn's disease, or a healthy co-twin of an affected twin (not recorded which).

The CDR3 reads CASSLDGALNNQPQHF. The chain recombines TRBV7-2 with TRBJ1-5; TCRdb picks TRBD1, but there is no DNA to check that call. This CDR3 comprises 16 residues. Germline CDR1 is SGHTA and CDR2 is FQGNSA.